The 17 T cell receptor beta chains below come from one sample, sequenced in a study of long-term antiretroviral therapy in people with HIV. Samples were assayed with immunoSEQ v3.0 at survey level. Some clones are missing from TCRdb's copy, which holds only in-frame ones; the method was immunoSEQ multiplex PCR. Of roughly 24,000 clones listed, approximately 84% are singletons. This specimen consisted of unsorted PBMCs, obtained 1.8 years before starting antiretroviral therapy. These receptors came from a woman aged 25 to 39 with HIV.

The rearrangement links TRBV29-1 to TRBJ2-1, with unresolved D. In germline, CDR1 is SQVTM, CDR2 ANQGSEA. The CDR3 runs to 13 residues. V was shortened by 7 bases and J by 5 bases, with 15 bases between the two germline ends. This chain's CDR3 is CSARRILDNEQFF. As DNA, the CDR3 is TGCAGCGCCCGGAGAATTCTAGACAATGAGCAGTTCTTC.

This chain connects TRBV6-5 to TRBJ2-3, with D possibly matching TRBD1 (5 bases). The germline V gene has CDR1 MNHEY and CDR2 SVGAGI. This CDR3 is 15 amino acids long. The V end was cut by 1 base, the J end by 3 bases, with 11 bases between. The CDR3 coding sequence is TGTGCCAGCAGTTACTACTCTACAGGTACAGATACGCAGTATTTT. Its protein product is CASSYYSTGTDTQYF.

V usage is TRBV2 and J usage is TRBJ1-1, with D possibly matching TRBD1 (5 bases). The V end lost 9 bases, the J end lost 2 bases, and 13 bases lay between the germline ends. Germline V lookup: CDR1 SNHLY, CDR2 FYNNEI. This CDR3 spans 13 amino acids. This chain's CDR3 is CASNTGLNTEAFF. As DNA, the CDR3 is TGTGCCAGTAATACAGGCCTCAACACTGAAGCTTTCTTT. The full variable domain, its missing parts supplied by reference TRBV2 and TRBJ1-1, is EPEVTQTPSHQVTQMGQEVILRCVPISNHLYFYWYRQILGQKVEFLVSFYNNEISEKSEIFDDQFSVERPDGSNFTLKIRSTKLEDSAMYFCASNTGLNTEAFFGQGTRLTVV.

This clone has only one observation. The rearrangement links TRBV5-6 to TRBJ2-4; 7 bases fit TRBD1. The junction had 9 bases not matched to a gene; V was cut back by 0 bases and J by 9 bases. This CDR3 has 15 amino acids. Germline-derived CDR1 and CDR2 are SGHDT and YYEEEE. This CDR3 reads CASSLGLTGSVIQYF. CDR3 DNA: TGTGCCAGCAGCTTGGGATTGACAGGGTCGGTCATTCAGTACTTC.

The gene calls are TRBV5-6 and TRBJ1-1; tentative D call: TRBD1 (6 bases). Germline lookup yields CDR1 SGHDT and CDR2 YYEEEE. There are 15 residues in the CDR3. V lost 1 base to trimming and J lost 1 base, with 11 bases between them. CDR3: CASSLIPGANTEAFF. The CDR3 nucleotides are TGTGCCAGCAGCTTGATACCAGGGGCGAACACTGAAGCTTTCTTT.

The chain is built from TRBV12-5 and TRBJ2-2; 8 bases are shared with TRBD1. V gave up 2 bases and J gave up 4 bases; unmatched junction bases: 0. Germline values: CDR1 LGHNT, CDR2 FRNRAP. The CDR3 contains 14 residues. This CDR3 is CASGLTGGTGELFF. CDR3 DNA sequence: TGTGCTAGTGGTTTGACAGGGGGCACCGGGGAGCTGTTTTTT.

The rearrangement uses TRBV30 and TRBJ2-5; unclear D gene. The V end lost 0 bases, the J end lost 2 bases, and 10 bases lay between the germline ends. The germline V gene has CDR1 GTSNPN and CDR2 SVGIG (reference sequence). The CDR3 runs 14 residues. The DNA for the CDR3 is TGTGCCTGGAGTGTACTCGGCGGACAAGAGACCCAGTACTTC. This translates into CAWSVLGGQETQYF. Together with reference TRBV30 and TRBJ2-5, the CDR3 gives the full variable domain: SQTIHQWPATLVQPVGSPLSLECTVEGTSNPNLYWYRQAAGRGLQLLFYSVGIGQISSEVPQNLSASRPQDRQFILSSKKLLLSDSGFYLCAWSVLGGQETQYFGPGTRLLVL.

This sequence joins TRBV7-6 and TRBJ1-1, with D possibly matching TRBD1 (6 bases). V gave up 2 bases and J gave up 0 bases, with 10 bases separating them. This CDR3 is built from 15 residues. Germline CDR1 reads SGHVS; CDR2 reads FNYEAQ. CDR3 region: CASSLMRGLNTEAFF. CDR3 sequence (DNA): TGTGCCAGCAGCTTAATGAGGGGGTTGAACACTGAAGCTTTCTTT.

The CDR3: CASSATLRRETQYF. The CDR3 nucleotides read TGCGCCAGCAGTGCGACGCTCCGGCGTGAGACCCAGTACTTC. The rearrangement joins TRBV10-2 to TRBJ2-5; D call uncertain. With 4 bases removed from V and 5 bases from J, the gap between germline ends came to 14 bases. This CDR3 spans 14 amino acids. Germline CDR1 and CDR2: WSHSY and SAAADI.

A remark on this clone: One end of the junction varies from germline; a read error may be responsible. The rearrangement joins TRBV11-2 to TRBJ2-5, with D perhaps TRBD1 (7 bases). The CDR3 sequence is 15 residues long. Germline lookup yields CDR1 SGHAT and CDR2 FQNNGV. Here the CDR3 DNA reads TGCGCCAGCAGCGGCGGGACAGCGTACCAAGAGACCCAGTACTTC. This sequence encodes CASSGGTAYQETQYF.

This chain joins TRBV5-1 and TRBJ1-1; D call uncertain. The CDR3 spans 14 residues. Germline loops: CDR1 SGHRS, CDR2 YFSETQ. V was trimmed by 2 bases and J by 0 bases, leaving 8 bases between them. The CDR3 loop reads CASSLSYLNTEAFF. The DNA for the CDR3 is TGCGCCAGCAGCTTATCTTATTTGAACACTGAAGCTTTCTTT.

V is TRBV2 and J is TRBJ1-2; a possible D gene is TRBD1 (6 bases). This CDR3 is 10 amino acids long. In germline, CDR1 is SNHLY, CDR2 FYNNEI. Trimming left V 9 bases short and J 8 bases short, with 10 bases between. For the CDR3, the DNA is TGTGCCAGTACAGGGAGGGGCTACACCTTC. Protein: CASTGRGYTF.

The J gene is TRBJ2-5, the V gene TRBV5-1, with no clear D. V was trimmed by 4 bases and J by 1 base, leaving 8 bases between them. The CDR3 length is 13 residues. CDR1 and CDR2 from the germline V gene are SGHRS and YFSETQ. The CDR3 DNA sequence: TGCGCCAGCAGCATGGACCTCCAAGAGACCCAGTACTTC. Translating it yields CASSMDLQETQYF.

V gene TRBV10-3 combines with J gene TRBJ1-6, with 8 bases matching TRBD1. Trimming took 9 bases from V and 10 from J; bases not matched to a gene: 5. The germline gives CDR1 ENHRY, CDR2 SYGVKD. The CDR3 is made up of 12 amino acids. DNA of the CDR3: TGTGCCATTCGGGACAGGATATCACCCCTCCACTTT. It encodes CAIRDRISPLHF.

The chain combines TRBV11-2 with TRBJ1-1; perhaps TRBD1 as D (6 bases). The V gene's germline CDR1 is SGHAT and CDR2 FQNNGV. V was trimmed by 5 bases and J by 1 base, leaving 23 bases between them. This CDR3 region has 18 residues. The CDR3 loop reads CASSPSPRGGGPNTEAFF. DNA of the CDR3: TGTGCCAGCAGCCCTAGCCCCCGTGGTGGGGGGCCGAACACTGAAGCTTTCTTT.

The V and J genes are TRBV5-1 and TRBJ1-4; 9 nucleotides align to TRBD1. V dropped 5 bases and J dropped 3; count of bases not matched to a gene: 8. The CDR3 has 16 amino acids. In germline, CDR1 is SGHRS, CDR2 YFSETQ. Here the CDR3 DNA reads TGCGCCAGCAGTGGACAGGGGTTGTTGTCTAATGAAAAACTGTTTTTT. Its translation is CASSGQGLLSNEKLFF.

The J gene is TRBJ2-1, the V gene TRBV7-3, with TRBD2 matching over 14 bases. Germline loops: CDR1 SGHTA, CDR2 FQGTGA. Trimming took 5 bases from V and 9 from J; bases not matched to a gene: 9. CDR3 length equals 16 residues. The CDR3 here is CASSKGLAGGLSEQFF. In DNA, the CDR3 is TGTGCCAGCAGCAAAGGACTAGCGGGGGGTCTGAGTGAGCAGTTCTTC. The full variable domain, rest sourced from reference TRBV7-3 and TRBJ2-1, is GAGVSQTPSNKVTEKGKYVELRCDPISGHTALYWYRQSLGQGPEFLIYFQGTGAADDSGLPNDRFFAVRPEGSVSTLKIQRTERGDSAVYLCASSKGLAGGLSEQFFGPGTRLTVL.